Listed below are T cell receptor beta chains from one sample, sequenced in a study of blood T cell repertoires in COVID-19. Only in-frame clones appear in the TCRdb table, and some are missing; sequencing was by immunoSEQ multiplex PCR. The table lists about 45,000 clones, around 80% of them singletons. Sequencing was done on a sample of peripheral blood. The origin of the receptors is an elderly man in a cohort sampled during active COVID-19. Each CDR3 is given with its conserved first and last residue. A D gene is named only where the DNA matches it firmly.

v_gene: TRBV5-4; j_gene: TRBJ2-5; d_gene: TRBD2; CDR3nt: TGTGCCAGCAGCAAAAAAGCGGGAGGGCTTGAGACCCAGTACTTC; CDR3aa: CASSKKAGGLETQYF
v_gene: TRBV5-6; j_gene: TRBJ2-2; d_gene: .; CDR3nt: TGTGCCAGCAGCTTGCAGGGGCGGACGATTGCCGGGGAGCTGTTTTTT; CDR3aa: CASSLQGRTIAGELFF
v_gene: TRBV4-1; j_gene: TRBJ1-6; d_gene: TRBD1; CDR3nt: TGCGCCAGCAGCCAACGGGACAGGGATAATTCACCCCTCCACTTT; CDR3aa: CASSQRDRDNSPLHF
v_gene: TRBV19; j_gene: TRBJ2-3; d_gene: TRBD2; CDR3nt: TGTGCCAGTAGAAATAGCGGGAGGGCCGGAGATACGCAGTATTTT; CDR3aa: CASRNSGRAGDTQYF
v_gene: TRBV12-5; j_gene: TRBJ1-1; d_gene: .; CDR3nt: TGTGCTAGTGCCTGGGGAGCCCGCGGTGACACTGAAGCTTTCTTT; CDR3aa: CASAWGARGDTEAFF
v_gene: TRBV10-2; j_gene: TRBJ2-3; d_gene: .; CDR3nt: TGCGCCAGCAGTGATTACTCTGGCACAGATACGCAGTATTTT; CDR3aa: CASSDYSGTDTQYF
v_gene: TRBV19; j_gene: TRBJ2-5; d_gene: .; CDR3nt: TGTGCCACTGCTCCCAGGAGGGGCCACCAAGAGACCCAGTACTTC; CDR3aa: CATAPRRGHQETQYF
v_gene: TRBV7-9; j_gene: TRBJ1-4; d_gene: .; CDR3nt: TGTGCCAGCAGCTTCAGGGGAGGGAATGAAAAACTGTTTTTT; CDR3aa: CASSFRGGNEKLFF
v_gene: TRBV11-2; j_gene: TRBJ2-1; d_gene: TRBD2; CDR3nt: TGTGCCAGCAGCTTAGGTCGGGACTATGGCTACAATGAGCAGTTCTTC; CDR3aa: CASSLGRDYGYNEQFF
v_gene: TRBV6-2/TRBV6-3; j_gene: TRBJ1-5; d_gene: .; CDR3nt: TGTGCCAGCAGTTACGGAGGCAATCAGCCCCAGCATTTT; CDR3aa: CASSYGGNQPQHF
v_gene: TRBV11-2; j_gene: TRBJ2-1; d_gene: TRBD2; CDR3nt: TGTGCCAGCAGCCATAGCGGGAGCTCCTACAATGAGCAGTTCTTC; CDR3aa: CASSHSGSSYNEQFF